The 26 T cell receptor beta chains below were found in one sample sequenced in a study of cytomegalovirus exposure and HLA in healthy donors. The PCR employed 60 Vbeta primers together with 13 Jbeta primers. Measured with immunoSEQ multiplex PCR; TCRdb has only the in-frame clones, and not every one. The top ten clones hold 7.3% of a sample with some 130,000 clones, around 74% of them seen once. Sequenced sample: PBMCs. These receptors were collected from a male donor in good health and CMV-seronegative.

The rearrangement links TRBV9 to TRBJ2-3; no clear D gene. CDR1 is SGDLS, CDR2 YYNGEE, per germline. The CDR3 extends over 12 amino acids. Trimming removed 4 bases from V and 5 bases from J, with 8 bases in between. In DNA, the CDR3 is TGTGCCAGCAGCTCCTTAGAAGATACGCAGTATTTT. Translating gives CASSSLEDTQYF.

The genes are TRBV5-1 and TRBJ1-5; no clear D. From germline, CDR1 is SGHRS and CDR2 YFSETQ. With 0 bases removed from V and 9 bases from J, the gap between germline ends came to 10 bases. The CDR3 runs to 13 residues. CDR3 loop: CASSLDGILPQHF. Written as DNA, the CDR3 is TGCGCCAGCAGCTTGGACGGGATTTTGCCCCAGCATTTT.

This sequence joins TRBV18 and TRBJ2-7, with a weak D call TRBD2 (6 bases). Deletions cut 4 bases from V and 10 bases from J, with 17 bases between. CDR1 is KGHSH and CDR2 is LQKENI in the germline V gene. The CDR3 totals 13 residues. CDR3 region: CASSLDHGGEQYF. CDR3 nucleotides: TGTGCCAGCTCACTCGACCATGGAGGGGAACAGTACTTC.

The gene calls are TRBV19 and TRBJ2-3; D is perhaps TRBD2 (5 bases). CDR1 is LNHDA, CDR2 SQIVND, per germline (reference sequence). V dropped 3 bases and J dropped 2 bases, with 9 bases sitting between them. The CDR3 contains 14 residues. The CDR3: CASSIRGLTDTQYF. CDR3 sequence (DNA): TGTGCCAGTAGTATCAGAGGACTCACAGATACGCAGTATTTT.

The rearrangement uses TRBV6-1 and TRBJ2-5; 9 bases line up with TRBD2. The trim removed 6 bases at V and 4 bases at J, leaving 6 bases unmatched. Germline V lookup: CDR1 MNHNS, CDR2 SASEGT. This CDR3 spans 14 amino acids. CDR3 DNA: TGTGCCAGCAGACCGCGGGGGGGGTCAGAGACCCAGTACTTC. Its translation is CASRPRGGSETQYF.

A single count supports this clone. V and J are TRBV19 and TRBJ2-1, with 14 bases fitting TRBD2. CDR1 and CDR2 (germline): LNHDA, SQIVND (reference sequence). The trim removed 5 bases at V and 3 bases at J, leaving 9 bases unmatched. This CDR3 is built from 18 residues. CDR3 sequence reads: CASSPGLAGAVFYNEQFF. The CDR3 region has the DNA TGTGCCAGTAGTCCGGGACTAGCGGGAGCGGTTTTCTACAATGAGCAGTTCTTC.

This clone was seen only once. The chain has TRBV29-1 and TRBJ1-1; D ambiguous. V lost 7 bases to trimming and J lost 3 bases, with 15 bases between them. Germline V gives CDR1 SQVTM, CDR2 ANQGSEA. The CDR3 loop spans 13 amino acids. The CDR3 protein is CSAEPGKDTEAFF. As DNA, the CDR3 is TGCAGCGCGGAACCGGGGAAGGACACTGAAGCTTTCTTT.

Notes on this clone: At one of its ends the junction is not consistent with the germline gene, which may arise from a read error. The J gene is TRBJ2-5, the V gene TRBV7-9, with D possibly matching TRBD1 (6 bases). Germline CDR1 and CDR2: SEHNR and FQNEAQ (reference sequence). The CDR3 is 13 residues long. The CDR3 sequence: CSSSLPGEETQYF. CDR3 in DNA: TGTTCCAGCAGCTTACCAGGGGAAGAGACCCAGTACTTC.

The chain employs TRBV28 and TRBJ2-5; 12 bases line up with TRBD2. The CDR3 sequence is 15 residues long. The V segment lost 3 bases and the J segment 5 bases; nucleotides outside the gene matches: 4. The germline V gene has CDR1 MDHEN and CDR2 SYDVKM. The CDR3 DNA reads TGTGCCAGCAGTTTTACTAGCGGGGGGACGGAGACCCAGTACTTC. Translating it yields CASSFTSGGTETQYF.

In the case of this clone: Its ends do not fully match the called genes, so a read error is possible. This chain uses TRBV7-7 with TRBJ1-1, with TRBD1 matching 9 bases. Germline CDR1 reads SSHAT; CDR2 reads FNYEAQ (reference sequence). The CDR3 has 16 amino acids. In DNA, the CDR3 is TGTGCTAGCAGCTTAGATAGGGACAGGGTGAACACTGAAGCTTTCTTT. Its translation is CASSLDRDRVNTEAFF.

The rearrangement links TRBV9 to TRBJ2-7; possibly TRBD2 for D (6 bases). CDR1 is SGDLS and CDR2 is YYNGEE in the germline V gene. CDR3 length equals 14 residues. Trimming left V 0 bases short and J 2 bases short, with 9 bases between. CDR3: CASSVGRETYEQYF. The CDR3 nucleotides read TGTGCCAGCAGCGTAGGTCGGGAGACCTACGAGCAGTACTTC. The variable domain in full, with the rest retrieved from reference TRBV9 and TRBJ2-7, is DSGVTQTPKHLITATGQRVTLRCSPRSGDLSVYWYQQSLDQGLQFLIQYYNGEERAKGNILERFSAQQFPDLHSELNLSSLELGDSALYFCASSVGRETYEQYFGPGTRLTVT.

The chain carries TRBV7-2 and TRBJ2-7; D is perhaps TRBD1 (6 bases). With 2 bases removed from V and 6 bases from J, the gap between germline ends came to 14 bases. The V gene's germline CDR1 is SGHTA and CDR2 FQGNSA. The CDR3 has 14 residues. CDR3: CASSLRQDQSEQYF. The CDR3 coding sequence is TGTGCCAGCAGCTTACGACAGGACCAGTCCGAGCAGTACTTC. Drawing the rest from reference TRBV7-2 and TRBJ2-7, the complete variable domain is GAGVSQSPSNKVTEKGKDVELRCDPISGHTALYWYRQSLGQGLEFLIYFQGNSAPDKSGLPSDRFSAERTGGSVSTLTIQRTQQEDSAVYLCASSLRQDQSEQYFGPGTRLTVT.

Notes on this clone: A read error may account for a junction end that differs from germline. The CDR3: CASSLGTSRADTQYF. CDR3 nucleotide sequence: TGTGCTAGCAGCTTAGGGACTAGCCGAGCAGATACGCAGTATTTT. The chain couples TRBV7-7 to TRBJ2-3, with TRBD2 matching 9 bases. Germline V gene data show CDR1 as SSHAT and CDR2 as FNYEAQ (reference sequence). The CDR3 has 15 amino acids. Looking up the rest from reference TRBV7-7 and TRBJ2-3 gives the full variable domain: GAGVSQSPRYKVTKRGQDVTLRCDPISSHATLYWYQQALGQGPEFLTYFNYEAQPDKSGLPSDRFSAERPEGSISTLTIQRTEQRDSAMYRCASSLGTSRADTQYFGPGTRLTVL.

Turning to this clone: Other DNA sequences in the same sample also yield this CDR3. The rearrangement links TRBV28 to TRBJ1-1, with D possibly matching TRBD1 (6 bases). This CDR3 contains 13 residues. The V end lost 6 bases, the J end lost 5 bases, and 13 bases lay between the germline ends. Germline V lookup: CDR1 MDHEN, CDR2 SYDVKM. CDR3 loop: CASSLGRGTEAFF. The CDR3 DNA reads as TGTGCCAGCAGCCTTGGGAGGGGGACTGAAGCTTTCTTT.

This clone turned up a few times. This chain connects TRBV29-1 to TRBJ1-3; D is unresolved. The germline V and J ends were trimmed by 4 bases and 0 bases, with 4 bases remaining between them. Germline V CDR1 and CDR2: SQVTM, ANQGSEA. CDR3 size: 12 residues. The CDR3 DNA is TGCAGCGTTGTATACTCTGGAAACACCATATATTTT. This gives the protein CSVVYSGNTIYF.

The CDR3 DNA sequence: TGTGCCATCAGTGACCCGACAGAAAATCAGCCCCAGCATTTT. Protein sequence: CAISDPTENQPQHF. The chain recombines TRBV10-3 with TRBJ1-5; possible D gene TRBD1, 5 bases. The CDR3 is made up of 14 amino acids. V was clipped by 3 bases and J by 4 bases, with 10 bases between them. Germline V gives CDR1 ENHRY, CDR2 SYGVKD.

For the CDR3, the DNA is TGTGCCTGGAAACGACGGGATCTGACAGATACGCAGTATTTT. Translation: CAWKRRDLTDTQYF. The rearrangement joins TRBV30 to TRBJ2-3, with TRBD2 as a possible D gene (5 bases). CDR3 size: 14 residues. Germline CDR1 GTSNPN, CDR2 SVGIG (reference sequence). V was trimmed by 4 bases and J by 3 bases, leaving 14 bases between them.

This clone has just one count. The rearrangement uses TRBV7-2 and TRBJ1-1; D not certain. Germline V gene data show CDR1 as SGHTA and CDR2 as FQGNSA. Trimming took off 2 bases at V and 6 bases at J, with 7 bases between the two ends. The CDR3 runs 12 residues. The CDR3 DNA follows: TGTGCCAGCAGCTTAAGCCGAGCTGAAGCTTTCTTT. The encoded protein is CASSLSRAEAFF.

This clone was seen a single time. The chain joins TRBV4-2 to TRBJ1-2; tentative D call: TRBD1 (6 bases). The CDR3 sequence is 16 residues long. With 0 bases removed from V and 2 bases from J, the gap between germline ends came to 13 bases. Germline V gene lookup returns CDR1 LGHNA and CDR2 YNFKEQ. The CDR3 sequence is CASSQDFLQGNYGYTF. In DNA form, the CDR3 reads TGTGCCAGCAGCCAAGATTTCCTCCAGGGGAACTATGGCTACACCTTC.

The chain employs TRBV29-1 and TRBJ2-7, with 7 bases matching TRBD2. Unmatched junction bases numbered 10, after V lost 6 bases and J lost 2 bases. Germline V gene data show CDR1 as SQVTM and CDR2 as ANQGSEA. CDR3 size: 14 residues. The CDR3, as DNA: TGCAGCGTGTCACCCGAGAGCGGGGCCTACGAGCAGTACTTC. This codes for CSVSPESGAYEQYF.

The V gene is TRBV4-3, the J gene TRBJ2-2, with TRBD1 identical over 10 bases. With 4 bases clipped from V and 5 bases from J, the junction kept 13 bases outside the gene matches. CDR1 and CDR2 (germline): LGHNA, YSLEER. The CDR3 spans 18 residues. CDR3 nucleotides: TGCGCCAGCAGCCCCTCCCGAGGGGGACAGGGGACGACCGGGGAGCTGTTTTTT. This encodes CASSPSRGGQGTTGELFF.

The chain joins TRBV5-6 to TRBJ1-5; D is uncertain. V shed 0 bases and J shed 0 bases, with 10 bases lying between them. Germline lookup yields CDR1 SGHDT and CDR2 YYEEEE. CDR3 length equals 16 residues. In DNA form, the CDR3 reads TGTGCCAGCAGCTTGGGCAGTTTTTATAGCAATCAGCCCCAGCATTTT. Protein sequence: CASSLGSFYSNQPQHF. Filled out from reference TRBV5-6 and TRBJ1-5, the complete variable domain reads DAGVTQSPTHLIKTRGQQVTLRCSPKSGHDTVSWYQQALGQGPQFIFQYYEEEERQRGNFPDRFSGHQFPNYSSELNVNALLLGDSALYLCASSLGSFYSNQPQHFGDGTRLSIL.

V gene TRBV5-5 combines with J gene TRBJ1-1; 9 bases are shared with TRBD1. The CDR3 loop spans 16 amino acids. The germline V gene has CDR1 SGHKS and CDR2 YYEKEE (reference sequence). With 4 bases clipped from V and 7 bases from J, the junction kept 14 bases outside the gene matches. CDR3 coding DNA: TGTGCCAGCAGCCCATTACCACGACAGGGGGTCAATGAAGCTTTCTTT. Protein: CASSPLPRQGVNEAFF.

The genes are TRBV30 and TRBJ2-5, with TRBD2 matching over 8 bases. J lost 10 bases, V lost 8 bases, and 9 bases had no gene match. This CDR3 is built from 11 residues. Germline lookup yields CDR1 GTSNPN and CDR2 SVGIG (reference sequence). In DNA form, the CDR3 reads TGTGCCCGGGGGGGCGGGGAAGGCCAGTACTTC. Protein product: CARGGGEGQYF.

The chain employs TRBV11-2 and TRBJ2-5; D is possibly TRBD2 (7 bases). With the DNA end fitting TRBJ2-7 better, the J assignment may be wrong. CDR3 length equals 15 residues. Germline CDR1 and CDR2: SGHAT and FQNNGV. The CDR3 coding sequence is TGTGCCAGCAGCTTAGCGGGGGGCCCCGCCTACGAGCAGTACTTC. The encoded protein is CASSLAGGPAYEQYF.

The chain joins TRBV6-5 to TRBJ2-7, with D unclear. From germline, CDR1 is MNHEY and CDR2 SVGAGI. The CDR3 length is 14 residues. Trimming removed 6 bases at V and 3 bases at J, with 15 bases between. The CDR3, as DNA: TGTGCCAGCAGCCGACGCGAGTCGGGCTACGAGCAGTACTTC. Its protein is CASSRRESGYEQYF.